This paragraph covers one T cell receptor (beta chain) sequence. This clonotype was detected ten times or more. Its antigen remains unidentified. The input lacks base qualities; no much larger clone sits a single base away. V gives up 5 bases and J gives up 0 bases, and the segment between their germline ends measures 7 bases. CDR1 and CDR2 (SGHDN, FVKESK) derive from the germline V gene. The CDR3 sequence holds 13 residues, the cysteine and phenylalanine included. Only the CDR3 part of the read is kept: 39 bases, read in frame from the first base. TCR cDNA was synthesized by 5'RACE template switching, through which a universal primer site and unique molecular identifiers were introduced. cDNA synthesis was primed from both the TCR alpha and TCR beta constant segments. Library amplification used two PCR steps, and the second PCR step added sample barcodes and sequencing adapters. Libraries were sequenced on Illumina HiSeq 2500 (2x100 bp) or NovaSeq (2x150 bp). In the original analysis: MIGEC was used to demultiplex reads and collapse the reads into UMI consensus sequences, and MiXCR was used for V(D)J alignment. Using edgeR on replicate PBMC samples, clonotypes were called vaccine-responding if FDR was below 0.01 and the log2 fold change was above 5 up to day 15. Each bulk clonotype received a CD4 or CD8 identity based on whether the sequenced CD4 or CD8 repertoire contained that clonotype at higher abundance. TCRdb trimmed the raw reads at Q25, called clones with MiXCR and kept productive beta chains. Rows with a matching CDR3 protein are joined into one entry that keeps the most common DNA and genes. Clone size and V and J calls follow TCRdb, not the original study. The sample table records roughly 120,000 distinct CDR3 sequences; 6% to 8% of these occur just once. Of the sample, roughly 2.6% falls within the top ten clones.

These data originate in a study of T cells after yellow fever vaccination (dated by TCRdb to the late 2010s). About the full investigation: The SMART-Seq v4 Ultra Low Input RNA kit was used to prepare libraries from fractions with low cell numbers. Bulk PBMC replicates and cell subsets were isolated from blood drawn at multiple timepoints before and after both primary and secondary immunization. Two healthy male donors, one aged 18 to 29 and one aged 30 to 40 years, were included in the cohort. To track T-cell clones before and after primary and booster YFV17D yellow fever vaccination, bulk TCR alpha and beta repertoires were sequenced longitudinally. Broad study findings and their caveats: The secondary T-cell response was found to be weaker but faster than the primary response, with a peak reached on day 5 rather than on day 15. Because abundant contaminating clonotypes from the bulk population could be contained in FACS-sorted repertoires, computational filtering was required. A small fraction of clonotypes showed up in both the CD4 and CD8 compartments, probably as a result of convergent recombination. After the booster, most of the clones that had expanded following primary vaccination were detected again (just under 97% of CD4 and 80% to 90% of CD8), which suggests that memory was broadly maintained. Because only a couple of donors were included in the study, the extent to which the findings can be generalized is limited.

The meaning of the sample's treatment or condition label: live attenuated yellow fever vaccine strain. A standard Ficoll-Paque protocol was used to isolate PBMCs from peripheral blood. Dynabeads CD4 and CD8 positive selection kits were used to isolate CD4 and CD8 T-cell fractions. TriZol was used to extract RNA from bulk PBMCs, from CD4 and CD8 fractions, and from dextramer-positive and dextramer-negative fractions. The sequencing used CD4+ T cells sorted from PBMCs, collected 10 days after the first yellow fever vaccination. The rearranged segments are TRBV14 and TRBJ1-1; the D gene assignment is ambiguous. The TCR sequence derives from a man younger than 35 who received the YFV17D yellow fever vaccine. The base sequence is TGTGCCAGCAGCTCCGCCCTGAACACTGAAGCTTTCTTT. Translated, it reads CASSSALNTEAFF.